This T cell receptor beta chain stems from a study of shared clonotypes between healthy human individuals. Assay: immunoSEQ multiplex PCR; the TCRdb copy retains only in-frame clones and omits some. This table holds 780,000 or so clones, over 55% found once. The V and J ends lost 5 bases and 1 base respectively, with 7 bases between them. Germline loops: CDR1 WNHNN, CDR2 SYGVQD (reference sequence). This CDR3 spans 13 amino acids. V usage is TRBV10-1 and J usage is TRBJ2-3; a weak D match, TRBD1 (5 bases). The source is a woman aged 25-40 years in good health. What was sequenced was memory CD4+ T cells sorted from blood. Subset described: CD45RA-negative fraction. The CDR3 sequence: CASSLGRTDTQYF. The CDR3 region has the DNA TGCGCCAGCAGTTTGGGGCGCACAGATACGCAGTATTTT.